The clone carrying this TCR beta chain was detected a few times. The CDR3 length is 15 residues. Trimming shortened V by 3 bases and J by 4 bases, and 16 bases separated the two germline ends. This sample was included in a study of blood T cells in healthy people across ages. The donors, healthy Caucasians from Russia, were aged about 6 to 95. Samples had at least 6.5 million PBMCs isolated from them. Together with a sample-barcoded 5' primer, a J-beta primer mix was included in a second PCR lasting about 7 to 11 cycles. All cDNA molecules were each tagged by a template-switch adaptor with 12 random nucleotides. Via MiXCR, TCRdb re-called the 5' RACE reads, giving one row per CDR3 protein. Seen here are 1.4 million to 1.5 million distinct CDR3 sequences, around two fifths observed once, and the top ten hold 7.9%.

This chain joins TRBV12-3 or TRBV12-4 and TRBJ2-7, with D possibly matching TRBD2 (5 bases). Sequenced sample: blood. The TCR sequence derives from a woman between 18 and 30 years old in good health. In DNA form, the CDR3 reads TGTGCCAGCAGTTTTCCGGGATCACACAATTACGAGCAGTACTTC. It yields the protein CASSFPGSHNYEQYF.